The 4 T cell receptor beta chains given below trace back to one sample, sequenced in a study of CD8+ T cells in alopecia areata listed by TCRdb under 2018. The time point label, as the study defines it: baseline before oral tofacitinib. Library method: the immunoSEQ multiplex PCR assay. For TCR sequencing, RNA was extracted from every sample and reverse transcribed into cDNA to serve as template. TCRdb's version of the immuneACCESS table is confined to in-frame rearrangements and falls short of the full clone set. An unresolved V gene accounts for under half of the shortfall where checked; the remainder is of unknown origin. The sample yields 150,000 to 200,000 clones; 50% to 60% were counted once. Of the sample, approximately 14% is held by the ten largest clones. The sample in question was CD4+ T cells sorted from blood, obtained at week 0. These TCRs come from a human donor with alopecia areata.

This sequence joins TRBV4-1 and TRBJ1-2, with D perhaps matching TRBD1 (5 bases). V was cut by 0 bases and J by 5 bases, with 10 bases left in between. This CDR3 has 14 amino acids. Germline CDR1 and CDR2: MGHRA and YSYEKL. In DNA, the CDR3 is TGCGCCAGCAGCCAAGATCGGGGGAAGTATGGCTACACCTTC. It yields the protein CASSQDRGKYGYTF.

The rearrangement links TRBV19 to TRBJ2-7; TRBD1 matches 9 bases. V lost 9 bases, J lost 5 bases, and 8 bases stayed unmatched. From germline, CDR1 is LNHDA and CDR2 SQIVND (reference sequence). This CDR3 comprises 13 residues. The CDR3 coding sequence is TGTGCCAGGCCTTACAGGGGGCTCAACGAGCAGTACTTC. Protein sequence: CARPYRGLNEQYF.

The CDR3 reads CASSPGLAGFGTEDTQYF. The CDR3 DNA is TGTGCCAGCAGCCCGGGACTAGCGGGGTTCGGGACGGAAGATACGCAGTATTTT. The chain has TRBV5-4 and TRBJ2-3; the match to TRBD2 covers 13 bases. V was clipped by 4 bases and J by 5 bases; unmatched bases: 13. The CDR3 is made up of 18 amino acids. Germline CDR1 SGHNT, CDR2 YYREEE (reference sequence).

This clone showed up just a few times. The rearrangement uses TRBV7-2 and TRBJ1-2, with a weak D call TRBD1 (5 bases). The CDR3 totals 12 residues. Germline V gene sequence: CDR1 SGHTA, CDR2 FQGNSA. Trimming stripped 5 bases from V and 10 bases from J, with 14 bases between. The CDR3: CASSPGISFYTF. The CDR3 DNA sequence: TGTGCCAGCAGCCCAGGGATTTCCTTCTACACCTTC.